A single sample is the source of the 5 T cell receptor beta chains below, sequenced in a study of circulating CD8 cells and anti-PD-1 response in melanoma. Four subsets defined by PD-1 and/or TIGIT were sorted from live CD3+CD8+TCRalphabeta+ cells. Each library started from approximately 14 ng of total RNA using the QIAseq Immune Repertoire TCR panel. TCRdb processed the reads anew with MiXCR; each CDR3 protein has one entry. The sample includes roughly 500 distinct CDR3 sequences, 6% seen only once; the top ten take about a quarter. The sample in question was CD8+ T cells from PBMCs, obtained at baseline or after one month of anti-PD-1 therapy (not recorded which). These receptors all stem from a human donor with melanoma.

This clonotype qualifies as large. V usage is TRBV19 and J usage is TRBJ1-5; D is uncertain. The ends were cut back, 3 bases at V and 5 bases at J, with 5 bases in the middle. Germline CDR1 and CDR2: LNHDA and SQIVND (reference sequence). This CDR3 contains 12 residues. CDR3 sequence reads: CASSMQDQPQHF. Here the CDR3 DNA reads TGTGCCAGTAGTATGCAGGATCAGCCCCAGCATTTT.

By sample fraction, this clonotype is large. This chain uses TRBV2 with TRBJ2-7; TRBD1 aligns across 8 bases. Germline values: CDR1 SNHLY, CDR2 FYNNEI. This CDR3 contains 15 residues. Trimming took 1 base from V and 3 from J; bases not matched to a gene: 5. CDR3 in amino acids: CASSEGYRGFYEQYF. The CDR3 coding sequence is TGTGCCAGCAGTGAAGGGTACAGGGGGTTCTACGAGCAGTACTTC.

By share, this clonotype counts as medium-sized (0.01 to 0.1%). The V call is TRBV28, the J call TRBJ1-5, with 9 positions matching TRBD1. Germline values: CDR1 MDHEN, CDR2 SYDVKM. This CDR3 is built from 15 residues. The ends lost 3 bases at V and 4 bases at J; junction bases unmatched: 4. The CDR3 nucleotides are TGTGCCAGCAGTTTCCCGGGACAGGGTAATCAGCCCCAGCATTTT. Its protein product is CASSFPGQGNQPQHF.

This clonotype qualifies as medium-sized. The chain joins TRBV15 to TRBJ2-7; 7 bases are shared with TRBD1. The ends lost 0 bases at V and 2 bases at J; junction bases unmatched: 13. The CDR3 runs to 18 residues. CDR1 and CDR2 (germline): LNHNV, YYDKDF (reference sequence). The CDR3 loop is CATSRDLKWTGNPYEQYF. As DNA, the CDR3 is TGTGCCACCAGCAGAGACCTGAAATGGACAGGTAATCCCTACGAGCAGTACTTC.

This clonotype ranks as large (0.1 to 1%). V and J are TRBV20-1 and TRBJ2-3; D remains unclear. Germline V CDR1 and CDR2: DFQATT, SNEGSKA (reference sequence). The CDR3 length is 13 residues. V was clipped by 4 bases and J by 4 bases, with 12 bases between them. The DNA for the CDR3 is TGCAGTGCTAAGGTTGAGAGGCCAGATACGCAGTATTTT. Translated: CSAKVERPDTQYF.